A single sample is the source of the 29 T cell receptor beta chains below, sequenced in a study of cytomegalovirus exposure and HLA in healthy donors. This PCR relied on a set of 60 Vbeta primers and 13 Jbeta primers. Profiling relied on immunoSEQ multiplex PCR, and the TCRdb table lists in-frame clones only, not all of them. The table has hundreds of thousands of clones, approximately 82% seen once. What was sequenced was PBMCs. These receptors were obtained from a woman aged 40 to 50 in good health and CMV-seronegative.

The chain carries TRBV30 and TRBJ1-3; 7 bases line up with TRBD1. V trimming: 4 bases; J trimming: 4 bases; junction bases outside the gene matches: 1. Per the germline V gene, CDR1 is GTSNPN and CDR2 is SVGIG (reference sequence). There are 12 residues in the CDR3. CDR3 protein: CAWTRGGNTIYF. CDR3 DNA sequence: TGTGCCTGGACCAGGGGGGGAAACACCATATATTTT.

The rearrangement uses TRBV19 and TRBJ1-1, with 9 bases that match TRBD1. The CDR3 spans 15 residues. Germline-derived CDR1 and CDR2 are LNHDA and SQIVND (reference sequence). Trimming took 1 base from V and 5 from J; bases not matched to a gene: 5. The CDR3: CASSIAGQGRTEAFF. The CDR3 coding sequence is TGTGCCAGTAGTATAGCCGGACAGGGGAGGACTGAAGCTTTCTTT. Full variable domain (remainder filled in from reference TRBV19 and TRBJ1-1): DGGITQSPKYLFRKEGQNVTLSCEQNLNHDAMYWYRQDPGQGLRLIYYSQIVNDFQKGDIAEGYSVSREKKESFPLTVTSAQKNPTAFYLCASSIAGQGRTEAFFGQGTRLTVV.

CDR3 in amino acids: CASRLGGAEQFF. CDR3 in DNA: TGTGCCAGCAGACTAGGGGGGGCGGAGCAGTTCTTC. This chain links TRBV11-2 with TRBJ2-1; D possibly corresponds to TRBD2 (7 bases). V lost 6 bases and J lost 10, with 13 bases in between. This CDR3 has 12 residues. Germline-derived CDR1 and CDR2 are SGHAT and FQNNGV.

Only one count was recorded for this clone. Within the sample, other DNA sequences also encode this same CDR3. This chain joins TRBV5-6 and TRBJ1-1; possibly TRBD1 for D (5 bases). Germline assignment: CDR1 SGHDT and CDR2 YYEEEE. V lost 0 bases, J lost 5 bases, and 11 bases lay in between. The CDR3 sequence is 14 residues long. The CDR3 sequence: CASSLVGAGTEAFF. CDR3 DNA: TGTGCCAGCAGCTTGGTAGGCGCAGGGACTGAAGCTTTCTTT.

The chain joins TRBV4-1 to TRBJ2-7, with 7 bases lining up with TRBD1. CDR1 and CDR2 (germline): MGHRA, YSYEKL. This CDR3 is built from 15 residues. Trimming cost V 4 bases and J 5 bases; bases outside gene matches: 11. CDR3 bases: TGCGCCAGCAGCCGCCAGGGACAGCTGTTGGACGAGCAGTACTTC. It yields the protein CASSRQGQLLDEQYF.

The V gene is TRBV27, the J gene TRBJ2-2; D ambiguous. Per germline, CDR1 MNHEY and CDR2 SMNVEV (reference sequence). The length of the CDR3 is 15 residues. V was pared by 2 bases and J by 2 bases, with 9 bases between. The CDR3 sequence is CASSLVLVNTGELFF. CDR3 DNA: TGTGCCAGCAGTTTAGTCCTAGTTAACACCGGGGAGCTGTTTTTT.

The chain recombines TRBV29-1 with TRBJ1-3; D is possibly TRBD1 (5 bases). Trimming shortened V by 7 bases and J by 4 bases, and 14 bases separated the two germline ends. The CDR3 extends over 13 amino acids. Germline V gene lookup returns CDR1 SQVTM and CDR2 ANQGSEA. Here the CDR3 DNA reads TGCAGCGCTCGACAGTTTTCAGGAAACACCATATATTTT. This encodes CSARQFSGNTIYF.

The chain has TRBV28 and TRBJ1-5; 7 bases line up with TRBD1. The CDR3 is 15 amino acids. Trimming took 7 bases from V and 4 from J; bases not matched to a gene: 10. CDR1 is MDHEN, CDR2 SYDVKM, per germline. Here the CDR3 DNA reads TGTGCCAGCACCCCACACTTACAGGGGAATCAGCCCCAGCATTTT. Its protein product is CASTPHLQGNQPQHF.

The genes are TRBV9 and TRBJ1-2, with 7 bases aligning to TRBD1. The CDR3 length is 14 residues. V shed 4 bases, J shed 4 bases, and the junction held 7 bases outside the gene matches. Germline values: CDR1 SGDLS, CDR2 YYNGEE. CDR3 DNA sequence: TGTGCCAGCAGCAAACGGGACAGATTCTATGGCTACACCTTC. Translating gives CASSKRDRFYGYTF.

The V gene is TRBV6-1, the J gene TRBJ2-4; 7 bases line up with TRBD1. V was pared by 5 bases and J by 8 bases, with 9 bases of the junction left unmatched. Germline V gene data show CDR1 as MNHNS and CDR2 as SASEGT. The CDR3 loop spans 14 amino acids. CDR3 sequence: CASSPDRESYIQYF. The CDR3 DNA follows: TGTGCCAGCAGTCCTGACAGGGAGAGCTACATTCAGTACTTC.

V is TRBV7-2 and J is TRBJ1-2, with 7 nucleotides matching TRBD1. The CDR3 is made up of 17 amino acids. With V trimmed by 2 bases and J by 2 bases, 11 bases remained unmatched. Germline values: CDR1 SGHTA, CDR2 FQGNSA. The CDR3 DNA reads as TGTGCCAGCAGCTTATCCCGCCGACAGGGCCAAAACTATGGCTACACCTTC. Amino acids: CASSLSRRQGQNYGYTF.

The J gene is TRBJ1-1, the V gene TRBV2, with TRBD1 matching 7 bases. J lost 3 bases, V lost 8 bases, and 0 bases had no gene match. This CDR3 spans 11 amino acids. CDR1 SNHLY and CDR2 FYNNEI come from the germline V gene. The CDR3 nucleotides read TGTGCCAGCGGACAGGACACTGAAGCTTTCTTT. Its protein is CASGQDTEAFF.

This clone was recorded a few times. V usage is TRBV5-1 and J usage is TRBJ1-1; D is unclear. Trimming removed 2 bases from V and 0 bases from J, with 5 bases in between. The V gene's germline CDR1 is SGHRS and CDR2 YFSETQ. This CDR3 is built from 13 residues. This chain's CDR3 is CASSLWLNTEAFF. Here the CDR3 DNA reads TGCGCCAGCAGCTTATGGCTGAACACTGAAGCTTTCTTT.

This clone was seen a single time. The gene calls are TRBV7-9 and TRBJ2-7; D possibly corresponds to TRBD1 (5 bases). Germline V gene sequence: CDR1 SEHNR, CDR2 FQNEAQ (reference sequence). V was trimmed by 5 bases and J by 3 bases, leaving 20 bases between them. This CDR3 has 16 residues. The CDR3 spells CASSPPAGRQLYEQYF. For the CDR3, the DNA is TGTGCCAGCAGCCCCCCCGCAGGGCGTCAGCTCTACGAGCAGTACTTC.

In DNA, the CDR3 is TGTGCCAGCAGCTTAGTTTTGAACAGGGCCGAAGCTTTCTTT. This gives the protein CASSLVLNRAEAFF. The gene calls are TRBV7-9 and TRBJ1-1; D perhaps matches TRBD1 (6 bases). Germline V gives CDR1 SEHNR, CDR2 FQNEAQ (reference sequence). The CDR3 totals 14 residues. Trimming shortened V by 1 base and J by 8 bases, and 14 bases separated the two germline ends.

The rearrangement uses TRBV5-1 and TRBJ1-2, with 8 positions matching TRBD1. The CDR3 covers 13 residues. Per the germline V gene, CDR1 is SGHRS and CDR2 is YFSETQ. The J segment lost 6 bases and the V segment lost 7 bases, leaving 8 bases of the junction unmatched. As DNA, the CDR3 is TGCGCCAGCCAAGGACAGGGCGTGGATGGCTACACCTTC. This codes for CASQGQGVDGYTF.

The chain has TRBV7-8 and TRBJ1-2; 7 bases line up with TRBD1. Germline V gene sequence: CDR1 SGHVS, CDR2 FQNEAQ. This CDR3 contains 14 residues. V gave up 5 bases and J gave up 0 bases; unmatched junction bases: 3. The CDR3 here is CASSPTGANYGYTF. The DNA for the CDR3 is TGTGCCAGCAGCCCCACAGGGGCTAACTATGGCTACACCTTC.

Here the CDR3 DNA reads TGTGCCAGCAGCCCGGGACACTCGGGAACCTACGAGCAGTACTTC. The encoded protein is CASSPGHSGTYEQYF. This chain joins TRBV11-1 and TRBJ2-7; a weak D match, TRBD1 (6 bases). Trimming pared 5 bases from V and 2 bases from J, leaving 16 bases between. CDR3 length equals 15 residues. Germline-derived CDR1 and CDR2 are SGHAT and FQDESV (reference sequence).

The rearrangement uses TRBV29-1 and TRBJ1-1; possible D gene TRBD1, 5 bases. The germline V gene encodes CDR1 SQVTM and CDR2 ANQGSEA. Deletions cut 0 bases from V and 6 bases from J, with 17 bases between. The CDR3 is made up of 15 amino acids. DNA for the CDR3: TGCAGCGTTGAAGATCTGGCAGGGCCCCTCGCTGAAGCTTTCTTT. Amino acids: CSVEDLAGPLAEAFF.

V is TRBV7-2 and J is TRBJ1-5; D is undetermined. V lost 2 bases to trimming and J lost 0 bases, with 11 bases between them. The CDR3 contains 16 residues. In germline, CDR1 is SGHTA, CDR2 FQGNSA. CDR3 protein: CASSLSPGYSNQPQHF. The CDR3 region has the DNA TGTGCCAGCAGCTTAAGCCCAGGTTATAGCAATCAGCCCCAGCATTTT.

About this clone itself: At one boundary the junction diverges from the germline segment, which might be a read error. The chain uses TRBV7-7 and TRBJ2-5; no clear D gene. CDR1 is SSHAT, CDR2 FNYEAQ, per germline (reference sequence). CDR3 size: 11 residues. CDR3 loop: CASSTGETQYF. The CDR3 DNA reads TGTGCTAGCAGCACCGGAGAGACCCAGTACTTC.

This sequence joins TRBV11-1 and TRBJ2-2; TRBD2 matches at 11 bases. The V gene's germline CDR1 is SGHAT and CDR2 FQDESV (reference sequence). CDR3 length equals 17 residues. Trimming at V came to 4 bases and at J to 7 bases, leaving 11 bases not matched to a gene. The CDR3 is CASSYFSGGALHGELFF. CDR3 sequence (DNA): TGTGCCAGCAGCTACTTTAGCGGGGGGGCCCTCCACGGGGAGCTGTTTTTT.

The chain couples TRBV18 to TRBJ1-5; tentative D call: TRBD1 (5 bases). V shed 3 bases and J shed 1 base, with 10 bases lying between them. CDR3 length equals 15 residues. The germline gives CDR1 KGHSH, CDR2 LQKENI. CDR3: CASSPGGSSNQPQHF. The CDR3 nucleotides are TGTGCCAGCTCACCCGGGGGGTCCAGCAATCAGCCCCAGCATTTT.

The chain couples TRBV7-8 to TRBJ1-1; possibly TRBD1 for D (5 bases). Germline loops: CDR1 SGHVS, CDR2 FQNEAQ. The CDR3 loop spans 13 amino acids. Trimming stripped 5 bases from V and 1 base from J, with 8 bases between. The CDR3 bases are TGTGCCAGCAGCCTTACAGGGAACACTGAAGCTTTCTTT. It yields the protein CASSLTGNTEAFF.

V is TRBV5-6 and J is TRBJ2-1; D unclear. Trimming cost V 4 bases and J 4 bases, with 15 bases left between them. The CDR3 length is 15 residues. Germline values: CDR1 SGHDT, CDR2 YYEEEE. The CDR3 DNA sequence: TGTGCCAGCAGCGGCCCCGGGTCCGGGTACAATGAGCAGTTCTTC. Its protein is CASSGPGSGYNEQFF.

The V gene is TRBV28, the J gene TRBJ2-7, with 8 bases aligning to TRBD1. This CDR3 spans 15 amino acids. CDR1 is MDHEN, CDR2 SYDVKM, per germline. J gave up 0 bases and V 8 bases, and 9 bases lay outside the gene matches. The DNA for the CDR3 is TGTGCCAGCCGGGGGTACAGGGGGAGCTCCTACGAGCAGTACTTC. This gives the protein CASRGYRGSSYEQYF.

CDR3 sequence (DNA): TGTGCCAGCTCACCCGCCGGAGCCTCCTACGAGCAGTACTTC. It codes for CASSPAGASYEQYF. This sequence joins TRBV18 and TRBJ2-7; D is undetermined. The ends were cut back, 3 bases at V and 0 bases at J, with 9 bases in the middle. The CDR3 length is 14 residues. The germline gives CDR1 KGHSH, CDR2 LQKENI.

The chain combines TRBV19 with TRBJ1-6; TRBD1 is a possible D gene (5 bases). Trimming shortened V by 2 bases and J by 7 bases, and 15 bases separated the two germline ends. This CDR3 is built from 16 residues. Germline V gene data show CDR1 as LNHDA and CDR2 as SQIVND (reference sequence). The CDR3 coding sequence is TGTGCCAGTAGTATAACAGGTCCGGGGGAGAATTCACCCCTCCACTTT. This codes for CASSITGPGENSPLHF.

The genes are TRBV6-1 and TRBJ2-3; 10 bases are shared with TRBD2. Losses at the gene ends were 6 bases for V and 4 bases for J; bases not matched to a gene: 7. Germline CDR1 and CDR2: MNHNS and SASEGT. The CDR3 runs 15 residues. CDR3 DNA: TGTGCCAGCAGCCCGTCTAGCGGGGGCGCAGATACGCAGTATTTT. Translation: CASSPSSGGADTQYF.